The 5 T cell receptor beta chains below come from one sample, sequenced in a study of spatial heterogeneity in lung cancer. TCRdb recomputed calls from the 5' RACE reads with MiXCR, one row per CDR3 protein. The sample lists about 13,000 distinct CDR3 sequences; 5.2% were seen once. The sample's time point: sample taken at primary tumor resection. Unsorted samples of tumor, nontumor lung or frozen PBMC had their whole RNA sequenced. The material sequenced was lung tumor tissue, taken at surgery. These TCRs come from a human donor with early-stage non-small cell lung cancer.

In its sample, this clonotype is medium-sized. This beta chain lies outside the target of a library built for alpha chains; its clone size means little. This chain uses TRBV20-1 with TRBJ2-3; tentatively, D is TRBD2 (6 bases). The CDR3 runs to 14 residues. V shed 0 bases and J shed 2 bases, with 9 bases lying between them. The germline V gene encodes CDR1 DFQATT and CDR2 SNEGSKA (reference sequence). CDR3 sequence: CSARDQGLTDTQYF. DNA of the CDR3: TGCAGTGCTAGAGATCAGGGACTCACAGATACGCAGTATTTT.

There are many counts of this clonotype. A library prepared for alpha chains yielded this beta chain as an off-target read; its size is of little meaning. The CDR3 loop is CASRPGQGIEQYF. The CDR3, as DNA: TGTGCCAGTAGACCGGGACAGGGTATCGAGCAGTACTTC. The chain links TRBV6-6 to TRBJ2-7, with 9 positions matching TRBD1. The CDR3 covers 13 residues. V lost 9 bases to trimming and J lost 6 bases; unmatched junction nucleotides: 9. The germline V gene encodes CDR1 MNHNY and CDR2 SVGAGI (reference sequence).

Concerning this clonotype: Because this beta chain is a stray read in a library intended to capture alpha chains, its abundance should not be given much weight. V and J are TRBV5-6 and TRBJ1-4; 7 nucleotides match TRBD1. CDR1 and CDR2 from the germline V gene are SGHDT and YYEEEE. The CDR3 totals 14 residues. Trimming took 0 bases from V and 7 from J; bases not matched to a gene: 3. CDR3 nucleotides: TGTGCCAGCAGCTTGGGACCAGGGGGTGAAAAACTGTTTTTT. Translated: CASSLGPGGEKLFF.

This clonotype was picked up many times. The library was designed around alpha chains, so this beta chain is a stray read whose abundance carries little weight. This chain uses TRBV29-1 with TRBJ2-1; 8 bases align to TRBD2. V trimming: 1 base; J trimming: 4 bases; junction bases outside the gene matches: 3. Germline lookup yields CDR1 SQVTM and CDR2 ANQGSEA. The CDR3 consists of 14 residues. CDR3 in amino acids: CSVEAGGRYNEQFF. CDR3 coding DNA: TGCAGCGTTGAAGCGGGGGGGAGATACAATGAGCAGTTCTTC.

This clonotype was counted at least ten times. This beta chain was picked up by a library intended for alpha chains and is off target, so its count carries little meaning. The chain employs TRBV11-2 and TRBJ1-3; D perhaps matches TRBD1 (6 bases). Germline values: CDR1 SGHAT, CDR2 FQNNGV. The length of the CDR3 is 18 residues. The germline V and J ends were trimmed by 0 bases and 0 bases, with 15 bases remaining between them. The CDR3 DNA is TGTGCCAGCAGCTTAGATATCAGGGGCCAACGCTCTGGAAACACCATATATTTT. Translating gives CASSLDIRGQRSGNTIYF. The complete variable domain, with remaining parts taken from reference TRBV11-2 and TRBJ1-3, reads EAGVAQSPRYKIIEKRQSVAFWCNPISGHATLYWYQQILGQGPKLLIQFQNNGVVDDSQLPKDRFSAERLKGVDSTLKIQPAKLEDSAVYLCASSLDIRGQRSGNTIYFGEGSWLTVV.